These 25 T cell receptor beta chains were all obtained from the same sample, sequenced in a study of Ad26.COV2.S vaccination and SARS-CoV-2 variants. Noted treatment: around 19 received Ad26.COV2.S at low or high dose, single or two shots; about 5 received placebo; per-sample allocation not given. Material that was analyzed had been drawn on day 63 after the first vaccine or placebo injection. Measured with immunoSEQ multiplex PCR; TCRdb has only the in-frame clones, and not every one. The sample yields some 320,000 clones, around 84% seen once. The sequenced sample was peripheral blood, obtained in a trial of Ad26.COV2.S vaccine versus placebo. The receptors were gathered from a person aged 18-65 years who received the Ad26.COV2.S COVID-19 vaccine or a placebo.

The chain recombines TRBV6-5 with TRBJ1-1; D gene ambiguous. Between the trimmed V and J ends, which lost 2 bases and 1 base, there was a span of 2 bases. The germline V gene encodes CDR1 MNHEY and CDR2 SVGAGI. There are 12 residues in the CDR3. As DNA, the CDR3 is TGTGCCAGCAGTTACGCGAACACTGAAGCTTTCTTT. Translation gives CASSYANTEAFF.

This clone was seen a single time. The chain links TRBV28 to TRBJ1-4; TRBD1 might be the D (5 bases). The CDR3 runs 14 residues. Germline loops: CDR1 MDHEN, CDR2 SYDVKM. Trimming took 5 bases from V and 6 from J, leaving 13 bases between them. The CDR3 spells CASSGGPVHEKLFF. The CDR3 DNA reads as TGTGCCAGCAGTGGGGGACCGGTTCATGAAAAACTGTTTTTT.

Here the CDR3 reads CASRQGFSYEQYF. The CDR3 coding sequence is TGTGCCAGCAGACAGGGATTCTCCTACGAGCAGTACTTC. J is TRBJ2-7 and V is TRBV12-3 or TRBV12-4; tentative D call: TRBD1 (6 bases). The ends were cut back, 6 bases at V and 0 bases at J, with 9 bases in the middle. The CDR3 is 13 amino acids.

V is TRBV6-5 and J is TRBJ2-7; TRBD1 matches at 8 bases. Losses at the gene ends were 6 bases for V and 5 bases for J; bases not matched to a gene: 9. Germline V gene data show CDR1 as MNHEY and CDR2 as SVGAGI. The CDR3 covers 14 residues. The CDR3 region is CASRTQTGAHEQYF. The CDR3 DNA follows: TGTGCCAGCAGGACACAGACAGGGGCCCACGAGCAGTACTTC.

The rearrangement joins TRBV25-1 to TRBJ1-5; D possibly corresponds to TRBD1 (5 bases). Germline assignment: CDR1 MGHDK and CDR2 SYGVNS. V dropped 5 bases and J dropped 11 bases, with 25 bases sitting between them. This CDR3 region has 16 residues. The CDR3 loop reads CASSPRGIEGRGAQHF. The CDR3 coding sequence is TGTGCCAGCAGTCCCCGGGGGATTGAGGGTCGGGGGGCCCAGCATTTT.

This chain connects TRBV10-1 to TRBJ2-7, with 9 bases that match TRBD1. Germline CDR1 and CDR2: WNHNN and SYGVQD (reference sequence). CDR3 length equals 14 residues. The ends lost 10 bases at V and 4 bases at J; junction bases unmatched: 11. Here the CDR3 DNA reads TGCGCCACTTACCGACAGGGGGACACTTACGAGCAGTACTTC. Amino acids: CATYRQGDTYEQYF.

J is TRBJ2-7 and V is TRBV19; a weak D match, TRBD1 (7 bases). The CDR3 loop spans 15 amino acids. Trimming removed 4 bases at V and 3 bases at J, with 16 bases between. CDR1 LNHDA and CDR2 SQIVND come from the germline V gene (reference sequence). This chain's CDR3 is CASSRRDSYGYEQYF. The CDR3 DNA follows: TGTGCCAGTAGTAGGAGGGACAGCTACGGCTACGAGCAGTACTTC. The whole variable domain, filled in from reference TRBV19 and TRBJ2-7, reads DGGITQSPKYLFRKEGQNVTLSCEQNLNHDAMYWYRQDPGQGLRLIYYSQIVNDFQKGDIAEGYSVSREKKESFPLTVTSAQKNPTAFYLCASSRRDSYGYEQYFGPGTRLTVT.

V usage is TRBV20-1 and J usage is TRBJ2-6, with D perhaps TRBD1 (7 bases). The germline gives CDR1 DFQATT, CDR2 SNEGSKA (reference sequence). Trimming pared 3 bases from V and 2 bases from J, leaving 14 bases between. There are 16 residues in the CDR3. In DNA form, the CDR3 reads TGCAGTGCTAGTGGGCAGGGGGGCCCTGGGGCCAACGTCCTGACTTTC. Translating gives CSASGQGGPGANVLTF.

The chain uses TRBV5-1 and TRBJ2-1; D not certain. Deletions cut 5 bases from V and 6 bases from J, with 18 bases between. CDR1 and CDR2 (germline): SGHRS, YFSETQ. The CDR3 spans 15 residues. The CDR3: CASSFSRVIGNEQFF. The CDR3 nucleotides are TGCGCCAGCAGTTTCTCTAGGGTGATAGGCAATGAGCAGTTCTTC.

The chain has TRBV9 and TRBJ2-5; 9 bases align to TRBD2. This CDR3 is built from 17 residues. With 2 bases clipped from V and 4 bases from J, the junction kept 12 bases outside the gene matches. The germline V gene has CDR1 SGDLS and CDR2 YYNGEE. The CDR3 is CASSVGRSGGRGETQYF. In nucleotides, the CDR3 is TGTGCCAGCAGCGTGGGTCGGAGCGGGGGGCGGGGAGAGACCCAGTACTTC.

As DNA, the CDR3 is TGTGCCAGCACCAAAAGGCAAAACACCATATATTTT. This translates into CASTKRQNTIYF. The chain couples TRBV12-3 or TRBV12-4 to TRBJ1-3; D unresolved. The CDR3 has 12 amino acids. V lost 7 bases and J lost 6, with 10 bases in between.

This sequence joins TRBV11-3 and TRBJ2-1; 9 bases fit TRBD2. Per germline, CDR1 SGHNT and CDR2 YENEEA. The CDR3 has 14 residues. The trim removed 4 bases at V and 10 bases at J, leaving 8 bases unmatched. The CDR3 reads CASSSRGGRREQFF. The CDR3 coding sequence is TGTGCCAGCAGCTCGCGGGGGGGCCGACGAGAGCAGTTCTTC. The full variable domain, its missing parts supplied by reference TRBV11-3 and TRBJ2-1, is EAGVVQSPRYKIIEKKQPVAFWCNPISGHNTLYWYLQNLGQGPELLIRYENEEAVDDSQLPKDRFSAERLKGVDSTLKIQPAELGDSAVYLCASSSRGGRREQFFGPGTRLTVL.

CDR3 loop: CASSPPKLSGNTIYF. DNA of the CDR3: TGTGCCAGCAGCCCCCCCAAGCTCTCTGGAAACACCATATATTTT. The genes are TRBV11-2 and TRBJ1-3; D gene ambiguous. CDR1 is SGHAT, CDR2 FQNNGV, per germline. Trimming took off 5 bases at V and 0 bases at J, with 11 bases between the two ends. The CDR3 length is 15 residues.

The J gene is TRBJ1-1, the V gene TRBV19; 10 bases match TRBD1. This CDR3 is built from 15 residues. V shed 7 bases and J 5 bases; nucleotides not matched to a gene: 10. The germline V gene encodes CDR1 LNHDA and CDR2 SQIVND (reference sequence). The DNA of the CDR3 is TGTGCCAGTACAAGGACAGGGGGAGGGAGTACTGAAGCTTTCTTT. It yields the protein CASTRTGGGSTEAFF. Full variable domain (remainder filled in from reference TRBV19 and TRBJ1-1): DGGITQSPKYLFRKEGQNVTLSCEQNLNHDAMYWYRQDPGQGLRLIYYSQIVNDFQKGDIAEGYSVSREKKESFPLTVTSAQKNPTAFYLCASTRTGGGSTEAFFGQGTRLTVV.

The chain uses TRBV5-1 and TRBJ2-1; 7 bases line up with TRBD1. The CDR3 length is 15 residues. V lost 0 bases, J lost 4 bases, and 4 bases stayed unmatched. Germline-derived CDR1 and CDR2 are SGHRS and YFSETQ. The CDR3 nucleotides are TGCGCCAGCAGCTTGGGACAGGGTCGGTACAATGAGCAGTTCTTC. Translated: CASSLGQGRYNEQFF.

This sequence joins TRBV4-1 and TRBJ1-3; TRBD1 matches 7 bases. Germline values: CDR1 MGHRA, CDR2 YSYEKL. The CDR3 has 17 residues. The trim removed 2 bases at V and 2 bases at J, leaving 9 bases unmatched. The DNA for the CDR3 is TGCGCCAGCAGCCAATCGGGATCGACAGGGCCTGGAAACACCATATATTTT. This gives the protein CASSQSGSTGPGNTIYF.

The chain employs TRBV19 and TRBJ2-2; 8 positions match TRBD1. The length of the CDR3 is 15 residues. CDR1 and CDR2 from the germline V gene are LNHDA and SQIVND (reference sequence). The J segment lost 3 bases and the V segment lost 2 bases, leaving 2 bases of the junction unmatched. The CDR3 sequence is CASSILDRDTGELFF. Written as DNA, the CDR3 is TGTGCCAGTAGTATACTGGACAGGGACACCGGGGAGCTGTTTTTT.

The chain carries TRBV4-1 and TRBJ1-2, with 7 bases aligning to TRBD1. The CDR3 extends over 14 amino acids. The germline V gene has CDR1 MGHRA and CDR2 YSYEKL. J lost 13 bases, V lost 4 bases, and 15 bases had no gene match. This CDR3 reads CASSPGDSLAPITF. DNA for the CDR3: TGCGCCAGCAGCCCGGGGGACAGTCTGGCCCCTATCACCTTC.

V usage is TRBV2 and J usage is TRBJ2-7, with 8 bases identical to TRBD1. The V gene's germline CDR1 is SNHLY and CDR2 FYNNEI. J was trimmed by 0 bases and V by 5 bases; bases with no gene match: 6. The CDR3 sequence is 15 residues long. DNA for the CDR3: TGTGCCAGCAGTACGTCAGGGGGCTACTCCTACGAGCAGTACTTC. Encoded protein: CASSTSGGYSYEQYF.

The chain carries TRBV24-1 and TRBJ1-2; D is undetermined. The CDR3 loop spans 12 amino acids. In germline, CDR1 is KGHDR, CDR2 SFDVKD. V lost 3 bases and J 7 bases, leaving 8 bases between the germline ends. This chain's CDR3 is CATSDGSGGYTF. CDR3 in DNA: TGTGCCACCAGTGATGGATCGGGTGGCTACACCTTC.

CDR3 in amino acids: CASSSGQGADYGYTF. CDR3 nucleotide sequence: TGTGCCAGTAGTTCCGGACAGGGGGCGGACTATGGCTACACCTTC. V gene TRBV19 combines with J gene TRBJ1-2, with TRBD1 matching 11 bases. Looked up from germline, CDR1 is LNHDA and CDR2 is SQIVND (reference sequence). CDR3 size: 15 residues. J lost 3 bases, V lost 5 bases, and 5 bases had no gene match.

CDR3 bases: TGTGCCAGCAGGGGGACAATTAGCACAGATACGCAGTATTTT. Its protein is CASRGTISTDTQYF. This sequence joins TRBV25-1 and TRBJ2-3; possibly TRBD1 for D (6 bases). The V end lost 6 bases, the J end lost 0 bases, and 10 bases lay between the germline ends. From germline, CDR1 is MGHDK and CDR2 SYGVNS. There are 14 residues in the CDR3.

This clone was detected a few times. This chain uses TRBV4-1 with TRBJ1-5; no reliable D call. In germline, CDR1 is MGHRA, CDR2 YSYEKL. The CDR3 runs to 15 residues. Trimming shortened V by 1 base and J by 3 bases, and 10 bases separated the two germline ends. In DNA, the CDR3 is TGCGCCAGCAGCCAAGGGCTGGGTTCCAATCAGCCCCAGCATTTT. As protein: CASSQGLGSNQPQHF.

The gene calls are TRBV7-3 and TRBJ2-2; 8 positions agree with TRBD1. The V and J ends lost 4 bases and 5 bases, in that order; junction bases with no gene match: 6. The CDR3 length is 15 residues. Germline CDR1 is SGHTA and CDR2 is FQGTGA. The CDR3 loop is CASSSQGARTGELFF. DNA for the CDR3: TGTGCCAGCAGCTCCCAGGGGGCGCGGACCGGGGAGCTGTTTTTT.

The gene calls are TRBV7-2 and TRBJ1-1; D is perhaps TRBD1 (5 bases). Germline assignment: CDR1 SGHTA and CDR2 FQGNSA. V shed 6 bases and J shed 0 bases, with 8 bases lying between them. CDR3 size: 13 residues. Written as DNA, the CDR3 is TGTGCCAGCAGGCTACAGGTGAACACTGAAGCTTTCTTT. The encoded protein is CASRLQVNTEAFF.